This T cell receptor beta chain was observed in a study of T cell changes during pregnancy in multiple sclerosis. CDR1 and CDR2 from the germline V gene are SGHTA and FQGNSA. This CDR3 comprises 14 residues. J was trimmed by 7 bases and V by 4 bases; bases with no gene match: 6. This table comes from immunoSEQ multiplex PCR, and its TCRdb copy is limited to in-frame clones, with some not included. The repertoire holds approximately 45,000 clones, with roughly 80% as singletons. Sequencing used CD4+ T cells from peripheral blood mononuclear cells, obtained before pregnancy. The sequence was obtained from a female donor with multiple sclerosis, enrolled in a pregnancy study. The chain recombines TRBV7-2 with TRBJ1-5, with TRBD1 matching 8 bases. The CDR3 DNA reads TGTGCCAGCAGCTCAGGTGACAGGGGCCAGCCCCAGCATTTT. Its protein is CASSSGDRGQPQHF.